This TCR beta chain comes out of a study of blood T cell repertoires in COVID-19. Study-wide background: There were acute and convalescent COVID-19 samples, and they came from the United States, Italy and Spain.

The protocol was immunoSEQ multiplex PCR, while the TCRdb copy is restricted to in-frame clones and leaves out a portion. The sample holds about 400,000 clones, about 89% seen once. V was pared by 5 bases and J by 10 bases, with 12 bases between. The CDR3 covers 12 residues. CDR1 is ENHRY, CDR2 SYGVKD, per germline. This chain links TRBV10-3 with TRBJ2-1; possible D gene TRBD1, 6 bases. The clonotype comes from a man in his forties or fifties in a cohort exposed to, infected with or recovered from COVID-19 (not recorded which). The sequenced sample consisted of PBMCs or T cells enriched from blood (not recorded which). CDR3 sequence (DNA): TGTGCCATCAGTTCCGGGACAAACGAGCAGTTCTTC. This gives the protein CAISSGTNEQFF.